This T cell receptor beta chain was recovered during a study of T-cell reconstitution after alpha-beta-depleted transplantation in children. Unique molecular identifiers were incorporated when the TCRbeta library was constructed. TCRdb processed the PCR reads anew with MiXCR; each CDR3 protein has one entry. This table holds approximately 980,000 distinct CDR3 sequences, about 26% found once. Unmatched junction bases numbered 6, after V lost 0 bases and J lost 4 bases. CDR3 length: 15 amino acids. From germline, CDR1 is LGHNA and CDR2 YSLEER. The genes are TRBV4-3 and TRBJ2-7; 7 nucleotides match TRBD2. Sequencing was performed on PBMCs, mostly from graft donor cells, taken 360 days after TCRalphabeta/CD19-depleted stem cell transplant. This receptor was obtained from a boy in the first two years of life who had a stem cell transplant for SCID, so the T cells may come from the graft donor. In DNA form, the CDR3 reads TGCGCCAGCAGCCAAGATGCCCAGGGAGGGTACGAGCAGTACTTC. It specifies CASSQDAQGGYEQYF.